Included here is one T cell receptor beta chain sequence, with context. Methods used by the authors: Using reference gene primer amplification, nucleated cell counts were estimated. The table came from immunoSEQ multiplex PCR; TCRdb's copy has only in-frame clones and leaves some out. The V and J calls and clone size are taken from that table; D and trimming were inferred from the DNA. The sample records about 290,000 clones, 89% being singletons. The data are from a study of blood T cell repertoires in COVID-19. Overall study: COVID-19 samples collected from the United States, Italy and Spain covered acute and convalescent phases. T cells, B-cell-depleted T cells, or PBMCs provided the cDNA or gDNA that served as material.

Germline V gene lookup returns CDR1 SGHRS and CDR2 YFSETQ. V shed 4 bases and J 6 bases; nucleotides not matched to a gene: 11. The CDR3 contains 15 residues. The TCR sequence derives from a woman aged 40 to 50 who had recovered from COVID-19. This chain uses TRBV5-1 with TRBJ2-7; 9 bases are shared with TRBD1. Input material: peripheral blood. In nucleotides, the CDR3 is TGCGCCAGCAGCATTACGACAGGGGGGAACTCCGAGCAGTACTTC. Encoded protein: CASSITTGGNSEQYF.